The 11 T cell receptor beta chains reported below all come from one sample, sequenced in a study. One entry per CDR3 protein, called by TCRdb with MiXCR from the RT-PCR reads. The repertoire holds about 700,000 distinct CDR3 sequences, with over 12% as singletons. What was sequenced was memory CD4+ T cells from blood. Source of these receptors: a female donor in good health, serving as a healthy control.

The rearrangement links TRBV2 to TRBJ2-3; 8 bases line up with TRBD1. The trim removed 6 bases at V and 1 base at J, leaving 6 bases unmatched. Germline V gene data show CDR1 as SNHLY and CDR2 as FYNNEI. The CDR3 consists of 15 residues. CDR3 amino acids: CASRPGQGGTDTQYF. The CDR3 nucleotides read TGTGCCAGCAGGCCCGGACAGGGAGGCACAGATACGCAGTATTTT.

The rearrangement uses TRBV12-3 or TRBV12-4 and TRBJ2-3; 8 bases align to TRBD2. Trimming cost V 10 bases and J 2 bases; bases outside gene matches: 11. The CDR3 runs 15 residues. The CDR3 spells CAITSGGGYTDTQYF. CDR3 nucleotide sequence: TGTGCCATCACGTCGGGGGGGGGATACACAGATACGCAGTATTTT.

This clonotype was observed many times. This rearrangement joins TRBV29-1 to TRBJ1-3, with 9 nucleotides matching TRBD1. With 7 bases clipped from V and 4 bases from J, the junction kept 14 bases outside the gene matches. Germline CDR1 and CDR2: SQVTM and ANQGSEA. This CDR3 comprises 16 residues. The CDR3 sequence: CSASLGQGLAGNTIYF. The CDR3 DNA is TGCAGCGCCTCCCTGGGACAGGGCCTGGCGGGAAACACCATATATTTT.

This clonotype has only a few counts. The V and J genes are TRBV24-1 and TRBJ2-1, with D unresolved. V was shortened by 7 bases and J by 5 bases, with 17 bases between the two germline ends. Germline CDR1 KGHDR, CDR2 SFDVKD. The CDR3 is 15 amino acids. Here the CDR3 DNA reads TGTGCCACCAGATCTTACATAATGTGGCACAATGAGCAGTTCTTC. Encoded protein: CATRSYIMWHNEQFF.

The chain recombines TRBV28 with TRBJ1-6; 9 nucleotides align to TRBD1. Germline loops: CDR1 MDHEN, CDR2 SYDVKM. This CDR3 has 15 amino acids. Trimming took 6 bases from V and 3 from J; bases not matched to a gene: 3. The CDR3, as DNA: TGTGCCAGCAGGGTGACAGGGGGCTATAATTCACCCCTCCACTTT. Its protein product is CASRVTGGYNSPLHF.

V gene TRBV15 combines with J gene TRBJ1-2; D is uncertain. This CDR3 is 13 amino acids long. Looked up from germline, CDR1 is LNHNV and CDR2 is YYDKDF (reference sequence). The V end lost 2 bases, the J end lost 7 bases, and 11 bases lay between the germline ends. CDR3 DNA: TGTGCCACCAGCAGACCTCCGACGGGTGGCTACACCTTC. Its protein is CATSRPPTGGYTF. Drawing the rest from reference TRBV15 and TRBJ1-2, the complete variable domain is DAMVIQNPRYQVTQFGKPVTLSCSQTLNHNVMYWYQQKSSQAPKLLFHYYDKDFNNEADTPDNFQSRRPNTSFCFLDIRSPGLGDTAMYLCATSRPPTGGYTFGSGTRLTVV.

There are a few counts of this clonotype. CDR3 residues: CASRGGQAHLNTEAFF. In DNA, the CDR3 is TGTGCCAGCAGGGGTGGACAGGCCCACTTGAACACTGAAGCTTTCTTT. This chain uses TRBV12-3 or TRBV12-4 with TRBJ1-1, with 7 bases lining up with TRBD1. The CDR3 runs to 16 residues. Trimming took 6 bases from V and 0 from J; bases not matched to a gene: 10.

This clonotype was recorded a few times. The V gene is TRBV7-2, the J gene TRBJ2-3, with D perhaps TRBD1 (6 bases). There are 17 residues in the CDR3. The ends were cut back, 6 bases at V and 0 bases at J, with 19 bases in the middle. Germline V gene lookup returns CDR1 SGHTA and CDR2 FQGNSA. The CDR3 DNA sequence: TGTGCCAGCAGGGGTGGGGGCAAAGCTACTAGCACAGATACGCAGTATTTT. Translation: CASRGGGKATSTDTQYF. The complete variable domain, with remaining parts taken from reference TRBV7-2 and TRBJ2-3, reads GAGVSQSPSNKVTEKGKDVELRCDPISGHTALYWYRQSLGQGLEFLIYFQGNSAPDKSGLPSDRFSAERTGGSVSTLTIQRTQQEDSAVYLCASRGGGKATSTDTQYFGPGTRLTVL.

The chain links TRBV7-3 to TRBJ2-3; 12 bases agree with TRBD1. The CDR3 loop spans 16 amino acids. After removal of 4 bases from V and 5 bases from J, the junction contained 7 bases not matched to a gene. Germline CDR1 is SGHTA and CDR2 is FQGTGA. The CDR3 DNA reads TGTGCCAGCAGCTCCCCGGGACAGGGGGCTCAAGATACGCAGTATTTT. Amino acid sequence: CASSSPGQGAQDTQYF.

This clonotype was observed a few times. The CDR3 bases are TGTGCCAGCAGTGAACCCCCTCTCTACGAGCAGTACTTC. It is translated as CASSEPPLYEQYF. The V and J genes are TRBV2 and TRBJ2-7; D is unresolved. Trimming removed 2 bases at V and 3 bases at J, with 8 bases between. The germline CDR1 and CDR2 sequences are SNHLY and FYNNEI. This CDR3 contains 13 residues.

The table lists this clonotype with many counts. This rearrangement joins TRBV29-1 to TRBJ2-3; D gene unclear. CDR1 and CDR2 (germline): SQVTM, ANQGSEA. The CDR3 runs 14 residues. Trimming pared 4 bases from V and 2 bases from J, leaving 13 bases between. The CDR3 DNA follows: TGCAGCGTTGTTCAGGCCGAGTTCACAGATACGCAGTATTTT. Translated: CSVVQAEFTDTQYF.